Below, one T cell receptor (beta chain) is given with its context. The sample comes from a study of blood T cell repertoires in COVID-19. As for the study in general: T cells, B-cell-depleted T cells, or PBMCs provided the cDNA or gDNA that served as material.

Participant-reported clinical history was the basis for cohort assignment. From germline, CDR1 is KGHDR and CDR2 SFDVKD. This CDR3 has 16 residues. V dropped 3 bases and J dropped 2; count of bases not matched to a gene: 7. Sequenced by immunoSEQ multiplex PCR; TCRdb stores in-frame clones only, minus some. The data show 150,000 to 200,000 clones, 84% seen once. Material for sequencing was PBMCs or T cells enriched from blood (not recorded which). This receptor was taken from a man over 45 who had recovered from COVID-19. This chain joins TRBV24-1 and TRBJ2-5; 8 nucleotides align to TRBD1. CDR3: CATSDPGTGNQETQYF. The CDR3 DNA reads as TGTGCCACCAGTGATCCCGGGACAGGCAATCAAGAGACCCAGTACTTC.